What follows describes a single T cell receptor beta chain. Germline CDR1 is LGHDT and CDR2 is YNNKEL (reference sequence). This CDR3 has 15 residues. Trimming took 2 bases from V and 3 from J, leaving 14 bases between them. The sample is drawn from a study of blood T cell repertoires in COVID-19. TCRdb keeps only in-frame clones here, not all; method: immunoSEQ multiplex PCR. The sample holds about 200,000 clones, 87% seen once. The sequenced sample consisted of peripheral blood. The sequence came from a man aged 40-55 years with active or convalescent COVID-19. The chain is built from TRBV3-1 (or the pseudogene TRBV3-2) and TRBJ2-7; TRBD2 might be the D (6 bases). The CDR3, as DNA: TGTGCCAGCAGCCAATCAGCGGGCCCAGTCTACGAGCAGTACTTC. This encodes CASSQSAGPVYEQYF.